Listed below are T cell receptor beta chains from one sample, sequenced in a study of CD8+ T cells in alopecia areata. The protocol was immunoSEQ multiplex PCR, while the TCRdb copy is restricted to in-frame clones and leaves out a portion. The sample lists 140,000 to 150,000 clones, roughly 48% occurring once. Specimen: CD4+ T cells sorted from blood. The receptor set was obtained from a human donor with alopecia areata. The CDR3 runs from the conserved cysteine through the conserved F or W. A D gene is named only where the DNA matches it firmly. Rows may omit the clone size; those that give it use once, few, many or a size class.

v_call	clone_size	d_call	j_call	cdr3_nt	cdr3_aa
TRBV7-8	NA	TRBD2	TRBJ2-1	TGTGCCAGCAGCTCCAGCGGGAGGGGCAATGAGCAGTTCTTC	CASSSSGRGNEQFF
TRBV29-1	few	NA	TRBJ2-7	TGCAGCGTTGCCCTGCAGGAAAAGAGCTACGAGCAGTACTTC	CSVALQEKSYEQYF
TRBV30	NA	NA	TRBJ2-7	TGTGCCTGGAGTGTACGGGGGACAGCGTCCTACGAGCAGTACTTC	CAWSVRGTASYEQYF
TRBV29-1	NA	NA	TRBJ1-1	TGCAGCGCCGCCGGGACCCCGAACACTGAAGCTTTCTTT	CSAAGTPNTEAFF
TRBV19	few	NA	TRBJ1-5	TGTGCATCTACAGGATCCCGGGGACCCCAGCATTTT	CASTGSRGPQHF
TRBV30	once	NA	TRBJ1-5	TGTGCCTGGAGTCGACGGCAGAGAAGCAATCAGCCCCAGCATTTT	CAWSRRQRSNQPQHF
TRBV29-1	few	NA	TRBJ1-2	TGCAGCGTTGGACAGGCTACTATTTTGGGATATGGCTACACCTTC	CSVGQATILGYGYTF
TRBV6-6	NA	NA	TRBJ1-2	TGTGCCAGCAGTAGGGACTCCTATGGCTACACCTTC	CASSRDSYGYTF
TRBV7-9	NA	TRBD1	TRBJ1-1	TGTGCCAGCAGCGTCCTACAGGGGGGCACTGAAGCTTTCTTT	CASSVLQGGTEAFF
TRBV11-2	NA	TRBD1	TRBJ1-1	TGTGCCAGCAGCTTCGGGGACAGCCTTATGAACACTGAAGCTTTCTTT	CASSFGDSLMNTEAFF
TRBV6-5	NA	TRBD2	TRBJ2-2	TGTGCCAGCAGGGGGACTAGCGGGAGTCGGGAGCTGTTTTTT	CASRGTSGSRELFF
TRBV7-2	few	NA	TRBJ2-5	TGTGCCAGCAGCTTCTTGGGGCAAGGGGGGACCCAGTACTTC	CASSFLGQGGTQYF
TRBV7-9	NA	NA	TRBJ1-2	TGTGCCAGCAGCCCGGTAAAAATTGGCTACACCTTC	CASSPVKIGYTF
TRBV4-2	NA	TRBD2	TRBJ2-1	TGTGCCAGCAGCCAAGAATCAGCGGGAGAGCAGTTCTTC	CASSQESAGEQFF
TRBV2	NA	TRBD1	TRBJ1-5	TGTGCCAGCAGGACAGGGAGTCAGCCCCAGCATTTT	CASRTGSQPQHF
TRBV29-1	NA	NA	TRBJ1-2	TGCAGCGTTGGCCAGCTACCCCTCTCCTATGGCTACACCTTC	CSVGQLPLSYGYTF
TRBV23-1	NA	NA	TRBJ1-1	TGCGCCAGCAGTCCAACGAACACTGAAGCTTTCTTT	CASSPTNTEAFF
TRBV19	NA	NA	TRBJ2-7	TGTGCCAGTAGTAGACACAGGGAATCCTACGAGCAGTACTTC	CASSRHRESYEQYF
TRBV19	few	NA	TRBJ2-7	TGTGCCAGTAGTATCTTCGGGGACGAGCAGTACTTC	CASSIFGDEQYF
TRBV28	NA	NA	TRBJ1-5	TGTGCCAGCGTGGTTTGGGGCAATCAGCCCCAGCATTTT	CASVVWGNQPQHF
TRBV29-1	few	NA	TRBJ1-5	TGCAGCGTTGACCCCCAGAACGGGGGGCCCCAGCATTTT	CSVDPQNGGPQHF
TRBV5-1	NA	TRBD2	TRBJ2-1	TGCGCCAGTACTAGCGGGAGTCTCATCTACAATGAGCAGTTCTTC	CASTSGSLIYNEQFF
TRBV4-1	few	TRBD1	TRBJ2-7	TGCGCCAGCAGCCACCCGGGACAGTCCTACGAGCAGTACTTC	CASSHPGQSYEQYF
TRBV7-3	NA	TRBD1	TRBJ2-3	TGTGCCAGCAGCTCTCGACAGGGCGCCACAGATACGCAGTATTTT	CASSSRQGATDTQYF
TRBV11-2	NA	NA	TRBJ2-1	TGTGCCAGCACGCAGCAAGTCTACAGTGAGCAGTTCTTC	CASTQQVYSEQFF
TRBV7-2	NA	NA	TRBJ2-1	TGTGCCAGCAGATCATGGACTGACAATGAGCAGTTCTTC	CASRSWTDNEQFF
TRBV29-1	few	NA	TRBJ2-5	TGCAGCGTTGCCTCCTTTAGGCACGGCCAAGAGACCCAGTACTTC	CSVASFRHGQETQYF
TRBV29-1	NA	NA	TRBJ1-1	TGCAGCGGCGAAACGGCCTTCTCAGGAGGGGCTTTCTTT	CSGETAFSGGAFF
TRBV7-3	NA	NA	TRBJ2-6	TGTGCCAGCAGTACAGGGTACGGGGCCAACGTCCTGACTTTC	CASSTGYGANVLTF
TRBV28	few	NA	TRBJ2-7	TGTGCCAGCAGCTCCCCAAACGAGCAGTACTTC	CASSSPNEQYF
TRBV28	few	NA	TRBJ2-3	TGTGCCAGCAGTTTCTCTCGGCACGGGTGGACAGATACGCAGTATTTT	CASSFSRHGWTDTQYF
TRBV15	NA	TRBD2	TRBJ2-7	TGTGCCACCAGCCGTGGGGGTAGCGGGATCTCCTACGAGCAGTACTTC	CATSRGGSGISYEQYF
TRBV29-1	NA	NA	TRBJ2-5	TGCAGCGTTGAACAAACGGATTCGGGGACCCAGTACTTC	CSVEQTDSGTQYF
TRBV29-1	once	NA	TRBJ2-7	TGCAGCGTTGAAGATCGACATAGGTACGAGCAGTACTTC	CSVEDRHRYEQYF
TRBV6-5	NA	TRBD1	TRBJ1-2	TGTGCCAGCAGTTCTCCGGGACAGGGGGCCTATGGCTACACCTTC	CASSSPGQGAYGYTF
TRBV28	few	TRBD2	TRBJ2-3	TGTGCCAGCAGTGAATCTAGCGGGATTGGAGATACGCAGTATTTT	CASSESSGIGDTQYF
TRBV11-2	few	NA	TRBJ1-5	TGTGCCAGCAGCTTAGCAGGACAGACCAATCAGCCCCAGCATTTT	CASSLAGQTNQPQHF
TRBV14	few	TRBD2	TRBJ2-1	TGTGCCAGCAGCCAAGCCGGGAGGGTACACAATGAGCAGTTCTTC	CASSQAGRVHNEQFF
TRBV7-2	NA	NA	TRBJ2-3	TGTGCCAGCAGCTCAACTAGATCGGGTACGCAGTATTTT	CASSSTRSGTQYF